The clone carrying this T cell receptor (beta chain) was counted between two and nine times. No antigen is known for it. TCRdb used MiXCR to reprocess the reads, holding one entry per CDR3 protein. The sample carries about 250,000 distinct CDR3 sequences, approximately 13% recorded once. The data are from a study of T cell repertoires in cytomegalovirus infection. At the level of the study: Both CMV infection and a matching HLA type were indicated by public TCR beta signatures. Study-level points and caveats: The cumulative frequency of public TCR beta families distinguished individuals who carried CMV together with the relevant HLA.

CDR1 and CDR2 (germline): LNHDA, SQIVND (reference sequence). V gave up 5 bases and J gave up 7 bases; unmatched junction bases: 8. The CDR3 length is 14 residues. This TCR derives from a human donor in good health (CMV status not recorded). Some clones in this sample may be carry-over from other donors' samples. J is TRBJ2-7 and V is TRBV19; the match to TRBD1 covers 10 bases. Sequenced input: PBMCs. CDR3 residues: CASSPGTGALEQYF. CDR3 coding DNA: TGTGCCAGTAGTCCCGGGACAGGGGCCTTGGAGCAGTACTTC.